This T cell receptor (beta chain) was identified in a study of blood T cell repertoires in COVID-19. Background on the study: Whether acute or convalescent, the COVID-19 samples came from the United States, Italy and Spain.

Method: immunoSEQ multiplex PCR; TCRdb's copy keeps in-frame clones and lacks some. The sample lists a few hundred thousand clones, 86% occurring once. CDR1 LGHNT and CDR2 FRNRAP come from the germline V gene. The CDR3 runs 18 residues. Trimming shortened V by 6 bases and J by 3 bases, and 23 bases separated the two germline ends. The sequence derives from a man aged 35-49 years who had recovered from COVID-19. What was sequenced was peripheral blood. The chain carries TRBV12-5 and TRBJ1-4, with D perhaps matching TRBD1 (5 bases). The CDR3 DNA follows: TGTGCTAGTGGCCCGACCCAGGGAATTATTAGGCCTAATGAAAAACTGTTTTTT. Encoded protein: CASGPTQGIIRPNEKLFF. The variable domain in full, completed from reference TRBV12-5 and TRBJ1-4, reads DARVTQTPRHKVTEMGQEVTMRCQPILGHNTVFWYRQTMMQGLELLAYFRNRAPLDDSGMPKDRFSAEMPDATLATLKIQPSEPRDSAVYFCASGPTQGIIRPNEKLFFGSGTQLSVL.